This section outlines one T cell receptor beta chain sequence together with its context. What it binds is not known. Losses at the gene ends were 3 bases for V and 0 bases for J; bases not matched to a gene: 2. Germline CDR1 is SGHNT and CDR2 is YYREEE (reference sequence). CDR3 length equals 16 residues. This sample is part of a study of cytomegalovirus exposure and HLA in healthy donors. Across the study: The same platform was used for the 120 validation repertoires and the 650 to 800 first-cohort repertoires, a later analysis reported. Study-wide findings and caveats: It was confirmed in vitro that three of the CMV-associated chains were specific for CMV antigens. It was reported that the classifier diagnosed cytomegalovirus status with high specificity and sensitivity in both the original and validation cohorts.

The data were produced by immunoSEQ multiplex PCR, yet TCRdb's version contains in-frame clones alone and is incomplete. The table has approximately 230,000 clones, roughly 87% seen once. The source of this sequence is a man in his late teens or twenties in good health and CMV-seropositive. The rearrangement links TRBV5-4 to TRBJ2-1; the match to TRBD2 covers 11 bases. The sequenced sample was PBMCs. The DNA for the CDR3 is TGTGCCAGCAGCTACACTAGCGGGAGCTCCTACAATGAGCAGTTCTTC. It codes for CASSYTSGSSYNEQFF.